Listed below are T cell receptor beta chains from one sample, sequenced in a study of cytomegalovirus exposure and HLA in healthy donors. Repertoires were generated with immunoSEQ multiplex PCR, while TCRdb's copy carries only in-frame clones and drops some. Of roughly 100,000 clones in the sample, roughly 82% were seen once. Sequences were obtained from PBMCs. These receptors all come from a man between 50 and 59 years old in good health and CMV-seronegative. Each CDR3 is given with its conserved first and last residue. Each record gives: CDR3 DNA, CDR3 protein, D gene, clone size, J gene, V gene. The D gene is left open where the match is weak. A clone size is listed for some rows: how often the clone was seen (once, few, many), or a class if it is expanded.

CDR3nt: TGTGCCAGCAGCTTGGGGGGGGATTTGGTAGCTTTCTTT
CDR3aa: CASSLGGDLVAFF
d_gene: -
abundance: -
j_gene: TRBJ1-1
v_gene: TRBV5-8

CDR3nt: TGTGCCAGCAGCGTAGAGGTGACAGACACCGGGGAGCTGTTTTTT
CDR3aa: CASSVEVTDTGELFF
d_gene: -
abundance: -
j_gene: TRBJ2-2
v_gene: TRBV9

CDR3nt: TGTGCCAGCAGTCCTGGGGGGACAGGGCCGTACGAGCAGTACTTC
CDR3aa: CASSPGGTGPYEQYF
d_gene: TRBD1
abundance: -
j_gene: TRBJ2-7
v_gene: TRBV6-5

CDR3nt: TGTGCCAGCAGCTTGTTCGGGGGGCCAACTAATGAAAAACTGTTTTTT
CDR3aa: CASSLFGGPTNEKLFF
d_gene: -
abundance: -
j_gene: TRBJ1-4
v_gene: TRBV7-6

CDR3nt: TGTGCCAGCAGCCCGGGACAGGTCTCAGGAGAGCAGTTCTTC
CDR3aa: CASSPGQVSGEQFF
d_gene: TRBD1
abundance: few
j_gene: TRBJ2-1
v_gene: TRBV7-3

CDR3nt: TGTGCCTGGGGCTCAGGAGGGCGAGAGACCCAGTACTTC
CDR3aa: CAWGSGGRETQYF
d_gene: -
abundance: -
j_gene: TRBJ2-5
v_gene: TRBV30

CDR3nt: TGTGCCAGCAGTCGTACAGGGGGCAATCAGCCCCAGCATTTT
CDR3aa: CASSRTGGNQPQHF
d_gene: TRBD1
abundance: -
j_gene: TRBJ1-5
v_gene: TRBV28

CDR3nt: TGTGCCAGCAGCCAAGAGGCGGGAGCGTTTTACAATGAGCAGTTCTTC
CDR3aa: CASSQEAGAFYNEQFF
d_gene: TRBD2
abundance: few
j_gene: TRBJ2-1
v_gene: TRBV4-2

CDR3nt: TGTGCCAGCCAGGGACAGGGGGACCGTTGGAATCAGCCCCAGCATTTT
CDR3aa: CASQGQGDRWNQPQHF
d_gene: TRBD1
abundance: -
j_gene: TRBJ1-5
v_gene: TRBV18

CDR3nt: TGCGCCAGCAGCTCCGCGGCGACCCCCGGGGAGCTGTTTTTT
CDR3aa: CASSSAATPGELFF
d_gene: -
abundance: -
j_gene: TRBJ2-2
v_gene: TRBV5-1

CDR3nt: TGTGCCAGCAGTTCTAACAGCCTTAGCACAGATACGCAGTATTTT
CDR3aa: CASSSNSLSTDTQYF
d_gene: -
abundance: few
j_gene: TRBJ2-3
v_gene: TRBV27

CDR3nt: TGTGCCAGCGGGCTCCTCTACGAGCAGTACTTC
CDR3aa: CASGLLYEQYF
d_gene: -
abundance: -
j_gene: TRBJ2-7
v_gene: TRBV6-6

CDR3nt: TGTGCCAGCAGCCGCACGGGACAGGGGGAAGAGACCCAGTACTTC
CDR3aa: CASSRTGQGEETQYF
d_gene: TRBD1
abundance: few
j_gene: TRBJ2-5
v_gene: TRBV7-3

CDR3nt: TGTGCCAGCAGCTTAGGACAGGGCAATCAGCCCCAGCATTTT
CDR3aa: CASSLGQGNQPQHF
d_gene: -
abundance: few
j_gene: TRBJ1-5
v_gene: TRBV7-9

CDR3nt: TGTGCCAGCAGCCAAGATCACAGGACTAGCGGTGGCGATACGCAGTATTTT
CDR3aa: CASSQDHRTSGGDTQYF
d_gene: TRBD2
abundance: -
j_gene: TRBJ2-3
v_gene: TRBV4-2

CDR3nt: TGTGCCAGCAGTGAAAGGGGGCGGGGTCGCTCTGAAGCTTTCTTT
CDR3aa: CASSERGRGRSEAFF
d_gene: TRBD1
abundance: -
j_gene: TRBJ1-1
v_gene: TRBV6-1

CDR3nt: TGTGCCAGCAGTAAGGGGTCAGGGTCTTACAATGAGCAGTTCTTC
CDR3aa: CASSKGSGSYNEQFF
d_gene: -
abundance: -
j_gene: TRBJ2-1
v_gene: TRBV5-5

CDR3nt: TGCGCCAGCAGCTTGGACCCCCTAGCGGGGGGCTACGAGCAGTACTTC
CDR3aa: CASSLDPLAGGYEQYF
d_gene: TRBD2
abundance: -
j_gene: TRBJ2-7
v_gene: TRBV5-1

CDR3nt: TGTGCCATCAGTGAATTTCTTCAGTACGAGCAGTACTTC
CDR3aa: CAISEFLQYEQYF
d_gene: -
abundance: -
j_gene: TRBJ2-7
v_gene: TRBV10-3

CDR3nt: TGTGCCAGCAGGAAGGGGAGGGGTTTCCAAGAGACCCAGTACTTC
CDR3aa: CASRKGRGFQETQYF
d_gene: TRBD2
abundance: -
j_gene: TRBJ2-5
v_gene: TRBV6-5

CDR3nt: TGTGCCAGCAGCTTATCTAGCGGGGATGACGAGCAGTACTTC
CDR3aa: CASSLSSGDDEQYF
d_gene: TRBD2
abundance: few
j_gene: TRBJ2-7
v_gene: TRBV7-9

CDR3nt: TGTGCCAGCAGTTATCGGACTGAAGCTTTCTTT
CDR3aa: CASSYRTEAFF
d_gene: -
abundance: few
j_gene: TRBJ1-1
v_gene: TRBV6-6

CDR3nt: TGTGCCAGCAGTATCGACAGGGCTGGGGCCAACGTCCTGACTTTC
CDR3aa: CASSIDRAGANVLTF
d_gene: TRBD1
abundance: -
j_gene: TRBJ2-6
v_gene: TRBV28

CDR3nt: TGTGCCAGCAGCCCCCCAGGGATGAACACTGAAGCTTTCTTT
CDR3aa: CASSPPGMNTEAFF
d_gene: -
abundance: few
j_gene: TRBJ1-1
v_gene: TRBV14

CDR3nt: TGTGCCAGCTCACCAACTAGCGTGAAAAACATTCAGTACTTC
CDR3aa: CASSPTSVKNIQYF
d_gene: TRBD2
abundance: -
j_gene: TRBJ2-4
v_gene: TRBV18

CDR3nt: TGTGCCAGCAGTTTAGGGACAGGGGGCACCTTCTCTGGAAACACCATATATTTT
CDR3aa: CASSLGTGGTFSGNTIYF
d_gene: TRBD1
abundance: -
j_gene: TRBJ1-3
v_gene: TRBV28

CDR3nt: TGTGCCAGCAGCCCCGGACAGGGGGCACGCGTCACTGAAGCTTTCTTT
CDR3aa: CASSPGQGARVTEAFF
d_gene: TRBD1
abundance: -
j_gene: TRBJ1-1
v_gene: TRBV5-8

CDR3nt: TGTGCCAGCAACTACCGGGACAGGGGCAATCAGCCCCAGCATTTT
CDR3aa: CASNYRDRGNQPQHF
d_gene: TRBD1
abundance: -
j_gene: TRBJ1-5
v_gene: TRBV28

CDR3nt: TGTGCCACCAGCAGGGGAGGAGGTTACACTGAAGCTTTCTTT
CDR3aa: CATSRGGGYTEAFF
d_gene: -
abundance: many
j_gene: TRBJ1-1
v_gene: TRBV15

CDR3nt: TGTGCCAGCAGCTCACAGACAGGGTTCAGAGATACGCAGTATTTT
CDR3aa: CASSSQTGFRDTQYF
d_gene: TRBD1
abundance: -
j_gene: TRBJ2-3
v_gene: TRBV7-9

CDR3nt: TGTGCCAGCAGTACAGGTTCAACTAATGAAAAACTGTTTTTT
CDR3aa: CASSTGSTNEKLFF
d_gene: -
abundance: -
j_gene: TRBJ1-4
v_gene: TRBV6-1

CDR3nt: TGTGCCAGCAGCTCTCGTTATGGGCTAGCGGGAGAGGTAGAGACCCAGTACTTC
CDR3aa: CASSSRYGLAGEVETQYF
d_gene: TRBD2
abundance: -
j_gene: TRBJ2-5
v_gene: TRBV5-6

CDR3nt: TGTGCCAGCAGTTCGTCGGGACAGAACTATGGCTACACCTTC
CDR3aa: CASSSSGQNYGYTF
d_gene: TRBD1
abundance: once
j_gene: TRBJ1-2
v_gene: TRBV28

CDR3nt: TGCGCCAGCAGCGGACCCCGGGACTCACCCGCAAATGAGCAGTTCTTC
CDR3aa: CASSGPRDSPANEQFF
d_gene: -
abundance: -
j_gene: TRBJ2-1
v_gene: TRBV5-1

CDR3nt: TGTGCCAGCAGCCTGCAGGGGGCGGGTGAAAAACTGTTTTTT
CDR3aa: CASSLQGAGEKLFF
d_gene: TRBD1
abundance: -
j_gene: TRBJ1-4
v_gene: TRBV14